These 26 T cell receptor beta chains originate from one sample sequenced in a study of cytomegalovirus exposure and HLA in healthy donors. The PCR employed 60 Vbeta primers together with 13 Jbeta primers. TCRdb's copy holds only in-frame clones and misses some; the assay was immunoSEQ multiplex PCR. The table has about 38,000 clones, just over 85% seen once. Specimen: PBMCs. The receptors were sampled from a woman between 40 and 55 years old in good health and CMV-seropositive.

The CDR3, as DNA: TGTGCCAGTAGAACCTGGACAGGGCGCAATTCACCCCTCCACTTT. Its protein product is CASRTWTGRNSPLHF. The chain is built from TRBV19 and TRBJ1-6; TRBD1 agrees at 8 bases. There are 15 residues in the CDR3. V lost 6 bases and J lost 7; bases outside the gene matches: 8. Germline CDR1 reads LNHDA; CDR2 reads SQIVND (reference sequence).

This chain links TRBV7-9 with TRBJ2-5; maybe TRBD2 (7 bases). CDR1 and CDR2 from the germline V gene are SEHNR and FQNEAQ (reference sequence). This CDR3 comprises 14 residues. The V gene lost 5 bases and the J gene lost 3 bases, with 13 bases spanning the gap. Written as DNA, the CDR3 is TGTGCCAGCAGCCCCCCGGGGGGCGAAGAGACCCAGTACTTC. Amino acid sequence: CASSPPGGEETQYF.

The V and J genes are TRBV27 and TRBJ2-5, with TRBD2 identical over 13 bases. The J call could be wrong; TRBJ2-7 is a better fit for the DNA end. CDR3 length: 18 residues. CDR1 is MNHEY and CDR2 is SMNVEV in the germline V gene (reference sequence). The chain's CDR3 is CASSPTSRGLAGTYEQYF. The CDR3 DNA is TGTGCCAGCAGCCCTACCTCTAGGGGACTAGCGGGGACCTACGAGCAGTACTTC.

The rearrangement uses TRBV18 and TRBJ2-2; possible D gene TRBD1, 5 bases. The CDR3 consists of 16 residues. The V end was cut by 3 bases, the J end by 6 bases, with 17 bases between. In germline, CDR1 is KGHSH, CDR2 LQKENI. The CDR3 is CASSPRTTTRPGELFF. The CDR3 DNA reads as TGTGCCAGCTCACCGAGGACAACCACACGTCCCGGGGAGCTGTTTTTT.

This sequence joins TRBV6-1 and TRBJ2-1, with 12 bases matching TRBD2. The V segment lost 6 bases and the J segment 14 bases; nucleotides outside the gene matches: 8. The CDR3 spans 13 residues. Germline V gene lookup returns CDR1 MNHNS and CDR2 SASEGT. The DNA for the CDR3 is TGTGCCAGCAGAGCGACTAGCGGGGGAAGGGAGTTCTTC. It translates to CASRATSGGREFF.

The chain has TRBV7-3 and TRBJ2-2; D unclear. Deletions cut 3 bases from V and 6 bases from J, with 5 bases between. Looked up from germline, CDR1 is SGHTA and CDR2 is FQGTGA. The CDR3 is 12 amino acids. The CDR3, as DNA: TGTGCCAGCAGCTTCGGGTCCGGGGAGCTGTTTTTT. Residues: CASSFGSGELFF. Filled out from reference TRBV7-3 and TRBJ2-2, the complete variable domain reads GAGVSQTPSNKVTEKGKYVELRCDPISGHTALYWYRQSLGQGPEFLIYFQGTGAADDSGLPNDRFFAVRPEGSVSTLKIQRTERGDSAVYLCASSFGSGELFFGEGSRLTVL.

V usage is TRBV27 and J usage is TRBJ1-1, with D possibly matching TRBD1 (6 bases). V lost 5 bases and J 11 bases, leaving 21 bases between the germline ends. This CDR3 comprises 14 residues. The germline CDR1 and CDR2 sequences are MNHEY and SMNVEV (reference sequence). CDR3 bases: TGTGCCAGCAGTCCAGCCCGGGGGGCCACCGGTGCTTTCTTT. The encoded protein is CASSPARGATGAFF.

The chain couples TRBV7-2 to TRBJ2-5; 11 nucleotides agree with TRBD1. The CDR3 sequence is 14 residues long. CDR1 and CDR2 from the germline V gene are SGHTA and FQGNSA. V lost 4 bases and J lost 6; bases outside the gene matches: 4. The CDR3 spells CASSSGQGAKTQYF. The CDR3 coding sequence is TGTGCCAGCAGCTCCGGACAGGGGGCGAAGACCCAGTACTTC.

The rearrangement joins TRBV5-1 to TRBJ2-1, with 8 bases matching TRBD2. The CDR3 totals 16 residues. Germline CDR1 SGHRS, CDR2 YFSETQ. After removal of 3 bases from V and 6 bases from J, the junction contained 11 bases not matched to a gene. The CDR3 loop reads CASSSSGGAGINEQFF. The CDR3 DNA reads TGCGCCAGCAGCTCATCCGGGGGGGCGGGGATCAATGAGCAGTTCTTC.

J is TRBJ2-6 and V is TRBV5-8; 7 bases map to TRBD1. V trimming: 4 bases; J trimming: 2 bases; junction bases outside the gene matches: 3. The germline CDR1 and CDR2 sequences are SGHTS and YDEGEE. The CDR3 covers 15 residues. The chain's CDR3 is CASSPGQAGANVLTF. The CDR3 DNA reads as TGTGCCAGCAGCCCTGGACAGGCTGGGGCCAACGTCCTGACTTTC.

V gene TRBV7-3 combines with J gene TRBJ2-1; 8 nucleotides agree with TRBD2. CDR3 size: 15 residues. J gave up 4 bases and V 5 bases, and 7 bases lay outside the gene matches. Germline-derived CDR1 and CDR2 are SGHTA and FQGTGA. The CDR3 here is CASSATGTSYNEQFF. The CDR3, as DNA: TGTGCCAGCAGCGCAACCGGGACTAGTTACAATGAGCAGTTCTTC. The variable domain in full, with the rest retrieved from reference TRBV7-3 and TRBJ2-1, is GAGVSQTPSNKVTEKGKYVELRCDPISGHTALYWYRQSLGQGPEFLIYFQGTGAADDSGLPNDRFFAVRPEGSVSTLKIQRTERGDSAVYLCASSATGTSYNEQFFGPGTRLTVL.

DNA of the CDR3: TGTGCCAGCAGTTTACAGGGGGACCAAGAGACCCAGTACTTC. Amino acid sequence: CASSLQGDQETQYF. The V call is TRBV27, the J call TRBJ2-5; 7 positions match TRBD1. The V and J ends lost 2 bases and 0 bases, in that order; junction bases with no gene match: 0. Germline CDR1 and CDR2: MNHEY and SMNVEV (reference sequence). The CDR3 consists of 14 residues.

V gene TRBV19 combines with J gene TRBJ1-5, with 9 positions matching TRBD1. The junction had 14 bases not matched to a gene; V was cut back by 7 bases and J by 7 bases. CDR3 length: 16 residues. Germline V gives CDR1 LNHDA, CDR2 SQIVND (reference sequence). This chain's CDR3 is CASTGQGRGQRQPQHF. Written as DNA, the CDR3 is TGTGCCAGTACGGGACAGGGACGGGGGCAGCGACAGCCCCAGCATTTT.

The J gene is TRBJ1-1, the V gene TRBV27; 7 bases are shared with TRBD1. After removal of 5 bases from V and 7 bases from J, the junction contained 10 bases not matched to a gene. Looked up from germline, CDR1 is MNHEY and CDR2 is SMNVEV (reference sequence). The CDR3 contains 14 residues. CDR3 sequence (DNA): TGTGCCAGCAGTATGTACAGGGGTGATAGTGAAGCTTTCTTT. It encodes CASSMYRGDSEAFF.

The genes are TRBV28 and TRBJ2-5, with 9 bases fitting TRBD1. V was clipped by 5 bases and J by 2 bases; unmatched bases: 6. In germline, CDR1 is MDHEN, CDR2 SYDVKM. The length of the CDR3 is 15 residues. This CDR3 is CASSPVTGGQETQYF. The CDR3 bases are TGTGCCAGCAGTCCGGTGACAGGGGGGCAAGAGACCCAGTACTTC.

The rearrangement uses TRBV6-6 and TRBJ2-3; possibly TRBD1 for D (5 bases). Germline-derived CDR1 and CDR2 are MNHNY and SVGAGI (reference sequence). The length of the CDR3 is 16 residues. The V end was cut by 10 bases, the J end by 0 bases, with 20 bases between. CDR3 sequence: CATLPQGTTSTDTQYF. The DNA of the CDR3 is TGTGCCACCCTGCCTCAGGGAACTACTAGCACAGATACGCAGTATTTT.

This rearrangement joins TRBV9 to TRBJ2-7; perhaps TRBD2 as D (7 bases). The CDR3 spans 13 residues. Germline CDR1 SGDLS, CDR2 YYNGEE. V lost 0 bases to trimming and J lost 6 bases, with 10 bases between them. CDR3 nucleotides: TGTGCCAGCAGCGTAGGGGGGGGCAGCGAGCAGTACTTC. This encodes CASSVGGGSEQYF.

The V gene is TRBV29-1, the J gene TRBJ2-3; 7 bases fit TRBD2. The CDR3 sequence is 14 residues long. V shed 4 bases and J 4 bases; nucleotides not matched to a gene: 8. Germline-derived CDR1 and CDR2 are SQVTM and ANQGSEA. CDR3 coding DNA: TGCAGCGTTGCGGGGGGTGGCCAGGCAGATACGCAGTATTTT. Translating gives CSVAGGGQADTQYF.

The chain employs TRBV9 and TRBJ2-2; TRBD2 matches 11 bases. V was pared by 0 bases and J by 4 bases, with 8 bases of the junction left unmatched. Germline CDR1 SGDLS, CDR2 YYNGEE. This CDR3 has 18 amino acids. This chain's CDR3 is CASSVGLAGGPGTGELFF. In DNA form, the CDR3 reads TGTGCCAGCAGCGTAGGGTTAGCGGGGGGGCCGGGCACCGGGGAGCTGTTTTTT.

The V call is TRBV12-5, the J call TRBJ2-1; TRBD2 matches 7 bases. This CDR3 is 14 amino acids long. The J segment lost 10 bases and the V segment lost 5 bases, leaving 11 bases of the junction unmatched. The germline gives CDR1 LGHNT, CDR2 FRNRAP. CDR3 in DNA: TGTGCTAGTGGTCCCAGCGGGGCCAGTAGGGAGCAGTTCTTC. It yields the protein CASGPSGASREQFF. Full variable domain (outside the CDR3, taken from reference TRBV12-5 and TRBJ2-1): DARVTQTPRHKVTEMGQEVTMRCQPILGHNTVFWYRQTMMQGLELLAYFRNRAPLDDSGMPKDRFSAEMPDATLATLKIQPSEPRDSAVYFCASGPSGASREQFFGPGTRLTVL.

J is TRBJ1-2 and V is TRBV27; D is perhaps TRBD1 (6 bases). The CDR3 has 12 amino acids. Germline loops: CDR1 MNHEY, CDR2 SMNVEV (reference sequence). V gave up 7 bases and J gave up 4 bases, with 10 bases separating them. The CDR3 protein is CASKGQPYGYTF. DNA for the CDR3: TGTGCCAGCAAAGGACAGCCCTATGGCTACACCTTC.

The genes are TRBV28 and TRBJ2-4; D not certain. The CDR3 length is 16 residues. The V end was cut by 3 bases, the J end by 1 base, with 13 bases between. The germline CDR1 and CDR2 sequences are MDHEN and SYDVKM. CDR3 sequence (DNA): TGTGCCAGCAGTTTTTCCAGACTTCGGGCCAAAAACATTCAGTACTTC. Translation: CASSFSRLRAKNIQYF.

The rearrangement joins TRBV6-1 to TRBJ1-4, with 10 bases matching TRBD1. The J segment lost 7 bases and the V segment lost 6 bases, leaving 8 bases of the junction unmatched. The germline gives CDR1 MNHNS, CDR2 SASEGT. CDR3 size: 15 residues. The CDR3 loop is CASSVGQGVGEKLFF. The CDR3 nucleotides read TGTGCCAGCAGCGTCGGACAGGGGGTCGGTGAAAAACTGTTTTTT.

The rearrangement uses TRBV6-5 and TRBJ1-5; TRBD1 might be the D (6 bases). Trimming took 2 bases from V and 7 from J, leaving 15 bases between them. This CDR3 has 15 amino acids. CDR1 and CDR2 (germline): MNHEY, SVGAGI. DNA for the CDR3: TGTGCCAGCAGTTACGGCAGGGGTGGAGGCCAGCCCCAGCATTTT. This translates into CASSYGRGGGQPQHF.

This chain uses TRBV9 with TRBJ1-1, with D unresolved. This CDR3 has 15 amino acids. In germline, CDR1 is SGDLS, CDR2 YYNGEE. Trimming cost V 3 bases and J 1 base, with 13 bases left between them. The CDR3: CASSDGRGKNTEAFF. CDR3 nucleotide sequence: TGTGCCAGCAGCGATGGGCGGGGAAAGAACACTGAAGCTTTCTTT. Filled out from reference TRBV9 and TRBJ1-1, the complete variable domain reads DSGVTQTPKHLITATGQRVTLRCSPRSGDLSVYWYQQSLDQGLQFLIQYYNGEERAKGNILERFSAQQFPDLHSELNLSSLELGDSALYFCASSDGRGKNTEAFFGQGTRLTVV.

This chain uses TRBV5-5 with TRBJ1-1; 9 positions match TRBD1. In germline, CDR1 is SGHKS, CDR2 YYEKEE (reference sequence). This CDR3 is 17 amino acids long. The V and J ends lost 1 base and 0 bases, in that order; junction bases with no gene match: 7. The CDR3 loop is CASSLRPGQGMNTEAFF. Written as DNA, the CDR3 is TGTGCCAGCAGCTTGAGACCGGGACAGGGCATGAACACTGAAGCTTTCTTT. The full variable domain, completed using reference TRBV5-5 and TRBJ1-1, is DAGVTQSPTHLIKTRGQQVTLRCSPISGHKSVSWYQQVLGQGPQFIFQYYEKEERGRGNFPDRFSARQFPNYSSELNVNALLLGDSALYLCASSLRPGQGMNTEAFFGQGTRLTVV.